One and the same sample provided the 21 T cell receptor beta chains below, sequenced in a study of T cell responses to AZD1222 COVID-19 vaccine. Sequencing was performed with immunoSEQ multiplex PCR; in TCRdb, only in-frame clones are kept and a portion is missing. The sample has roughly 180,000 clones, more than 80% seen once. This specimen was peripheral blood, taken on day 0 of AZD1222 vaccination. These receptors were taken from an adult in good health.

This clone was observed a handful of times. The gene calls are TRBV4-2 and TRBJ1-1; 8 nucleotides line up with TRBD1. J was trimmed by 8 bases and V by 1 base; bases with no gene match: 3. The CDR3 spans 13 residues. CDR1 and CDR2 from the germline V gene are LGHNA and YNFKEQ. This chain's CDR3 is CASSQVGDREAFF. CDR3 DNA: TGTGCCAGCAGCCAAGTGGGGGACAGGGAAGCTTTCTTT.

On this clone itself: Its ends do not fully match the called genes, so a read error is possible. V is TRBV7-7 and J is TRBJ2-5; 11 positions agree with TRBD2. The CDR3 runs to 16 residues. Per the germline V gene, CDR1 is SSHAT and CDR2 is FNYEAQ (reference sequence). CDR3 DNA sequence: TGTGCTAGCAGCTCCCGACTAGCGGGGTTACAAGAGACCCAGTACTTC. It specifies CASSSRLAGLQETQYF.

This chain connects TRBV7-3 to TRBJ1-3, with TRBD1 matching over 8 bases. From germline, CDR1 is SGHTA and CDR2 FQGTGA. The CDR3 has 17 amino acids. V shed 6 bases, J shed 1 base, and the junction held 11 bases outside the gene matches. This CDR3 reads CASRGEGTGSSGNTIYF. For the CDR3, the DNA is TGTGCCAGCAGAGGGGAAGGGACAGGTAGTTCTGGAAACACCATATATTTT.

This chain links TRBV5-1 with TRBJ1-1; 11 nucleotides agree with TRBD1. V shed 0 bases and J 0 bases; nucleotides not matched to a gene: 4. Germline V gene lookup returns CDR1 SGHRS and CDR2 YFSETQ. There are 17 residues in the CDR3. This CDR3 is CASSLGTGGWMNTEAFF. CDR3 in DNA: TGCGCCAGCAGCTTGGGGACAGGGGGCTGGATGAACACTGAAGCTTTCTTT.

The gene calls are TRBV4-3 and TRBJ1-1, with D possibly TRBD1 on 5 matching bases. Trimming took 2 bases from V and 0 from J, leaving 13 bases between them. This CDR3 is 16 amino acids long. Germline values: CDR1 LGHNA, CDR2 YSLEER. The CDR3: CASSQTPGRMNTEAFF. The CDR3, as DNA: TGCGCCAGCAGCCAAACTCCAGGGAGGATGAACACTGAAGCTTTCTTT.

This chain links TRBV10-3 with TRBJ1-1, with D maybe TRBD1 (6 bases). The V gene lost 7 bases and the J gene lost 8 bases, with 20 bases spanning the gap. This CDR3 contains 14 residues. Germline-derived CDR1 and CDR2 are ENHRY and SYGVKD. CDR3 region: CAIKQDRDTGEAFF. CDR3 DNA: TGTGCCATCAAACAAGACCGGGACACCGGAGAAGCTTTCTTT.

The chain couples TRBV9 to TRBJ2-2; 14 bases align to TRBD2. V shed 4 bases and J 14 bases; nucleotides not matched to a gene: 7. Per the germline V gene, CDR1 is SGDLS and CDR2 is YYNGEE. This CDR3 contains 14 residues. CDR3 residues: CASSPGLAGGRLFF. CDR3 nucleotide sequence: TGTGCCAGCAGCCCAGGACTAGCGGGGGGACGTCTGTTTTTT.

The rearrangement links TRBV19 to TRBJ2-3; unclear D gene. The ends were cut back, 6 bases at V and 4 bases at J, with 8 bases in the middle. CDR1 LNHDA and CDR2 SQIVND come from the germline V gene (reference sequence). This CDR3 contains 12 residues. CDR3 bases: TGTGCCAGTAGGAATTTGGCAGATACGCAGTATTTT. Its protein is CASRNLADTQYF.

V usage is TRBV6-5 and J usage is TRBJ2-1, with D perhaps matching TRBD2 (6 bases). The CDR3 extends over 15 amino acids. The V end lost 8 bases, the J end lost 0 bases, and 14 bases lay between the germline ends. Per germline, CDR1 MNHEY and CDR2 SVGAGI. CDR3 bases: TGTGCCAGCCACGGGGCGGGGAGCTCCTACAATGAGCAGTTCTTC. It translates to CASHGAGSSYNEQFF.

This chain links TRBV5-6 with TRBJ1-6; D gene unclear. CDR3 size: 12 residues. The V and J ends lost 2 bases and 14 bases respectively, with 11 bases between them. CDR1 is SGHDT, CDR2 YYEEEE, per germline. The CDR3 loop reads CASSFREGALHF. The CDR3 DNA reads TGTGCCAGCAGCTTCCGGGAGGGAGCCCTCCACTTT.

V and J are TRBV7-9 and TRBJ2-7; 12 nucleotides match TRBD1. Losses at the gene ends were 7 bases for V and 6 bases for J; bases not matched to a gene: 13. Germline values: CDR1 SEHNR, CDR2 FQNEAQ (reference sequence). The CDR3 totals 16 residues. In DNA, the CDR3 is TGTGCCAGCACCCCCCCGGGACAGGGGGCAAAGGGCGAGCAGTACTTC. This gives the protein CASTPPGQGAKGEQYF.

On this clone: Other nucleotide sequences from this sample produce the same CDR3. The CDR3 is CSARRQETQYF. The CDR3 bases are TGCAGTGCTAGACGCCAAGAGACCCAGTACTTC. The chain has TRBV20-1 and TRBJ2-5, with D hard to call. V was trimmed by 2 bases and J by 1 base, leaving 2 bases between them. The CDR3 contains 11 residues. Germline loops: CDR1 DFQATT, CDR2 SNEGSKA (reference sequence).

The rearrangement links TRBV7-2 to TRBJ1-5; 10 positions match TRBD1. The ends lost 4 bases at V and 6 bases at J; junction bases unmatched: 3. This CDR3 contains 14 residues. Germline loops: CDR1 SGHTA, CDR2 FQGNSA. CDR3 protein: CASSSGQGVQPQHF. CDR3 nucleotide sequence: TGTGCCAGCAGCTCAGGACAGGGGGTTCAGCCCCAGCATTTT.

The V call is TRBV9, the J call TRBJ2-1, with 7 bases matching TRBD1. The germline CDR1 and CDR2 sequences are SGDLS and YYNGEE. V lost 2 bases to trimming and J lost 9 bases; unmatched junction nucleotides: 5. The CDR3 is 13 amino acids. The CDR3 loop is CASSVGQITEQFF. The CDR3 coding sequence is TGTGCCAGCAGCGTGGGACAGATCACTGAGCAGTTCTTC. The full variable domain, with the rest looked up from reference TRBV9 and TRBJ2-1, is DSGVTQTPKHLITATGQRVTLRCSPRSGDLSVYWYQQSLDQGLQFLIQYYNGEERAKGNILERFSAQQFPDLHSELNLSSLELGDSALYFCASSVGQITEQFFGPGTRLTVL.

The V call is TRBV14, the J call TRBJ1-1; D is uncertain. Germline lookup yields CDR1 SGHDN and CDR2 FVKESK. The CDR3 is 13 residues long. V was clipped by 2 bases and J by 1 base, with 5 bases between them. The CDR3 DNA sequence: TGTGCCAGCAGCCAACCAGGGAACACTGAAGCTTTCTTT. Translating gives CASSQPGNTEAFF.

The chain couples TRBV7-6 to TRBJ2-1; TRBD2 agrees at 10 bases. The CDR3 consists of 18 residues. V gave up 0 bases and J gave up 3 bases; unmatched junction bases: 8. Germline CDR1 is SGHVS and CDR2 is FNYEAQ. The CDR3 spells CASSLAQSGGAGYNEQFF. As DNA, the CDR3 is TGTGCCAGCAGCTTAGCGCAGAGCGGGGGGGCCGGCTACAATGAGCAGTTCTTC.

The rearrangement joins TRBV30 to TRBJ1-3; D may be TRBD1 (5 bases). The CDR3 length is 11 residues. Per the germline V gene, CDR1 is GTSNPN and CDR2 is SVGIG (reference sequence). V gave up 4 bases and J gave up 4 bases, with 5 bases separating them. CDR3 bases: TGTGCCTGGACAGGGGGAAACACCATATATTTT. Its translation: CAWTGGNTIYF.

This clone was seen only a few times. V and J are TRBV24-1 and TRBJ2-5; no definite D call. This CDR3 spans 16 amino acids. The germline V and J ends were trimmed by 3 bases and 2 bases, with 15 bases remaining between them. Germline V gene data show CDR1 as KGHDR and CDR2 as SFDVKD. The CDR3 bases are TGTGCCACCAGTGATACGAAAAGAGAACCACAAGAGACCCAGTACTTC. Residues: CATSDTKREPQETQYF.

The chain joins TRBV11-3 to TRBJ1-1; TRBD1 matches at 9 bases. J lost 6 bases, V lost 9 bases, and 11 bases had no gene match. CDR3 length equals 14 residues. Germline V lookup: CDR1 SGHNT, CDR2 YENEEA. The CDR3 spells CASSPGQGNSEAFF. The CDR3 bases are TGTGCCAGTAGCCCCGGACAGGGGAATTCTGAAGCTTTCTTT.

This chain connects TRBV7-9 to TRBJ1-4, with D hard to call. V was trimmed by 1 base and J by 6 bases, leaving 6 bases between them. Germline CDR1 and CDR2: SEHNR and FQNEAQ (reference sequence). The CDR3 is made up of 13 amino acids. CDR3 bases: TGTGCCAGCAGCTTAGGCGGCTATGAAAAACTGTTTTTT. Amino acids: CASSLGGYEKLFF.

The table lists this clone with a count of one. The chain joins TRBV12-3 or TRBV12-4 to TRBJ2-4; D could derive from TRBD1 or TRBD2 (5 bases each). CDR3 size: 11 residues. Between the trimmed V and J ends, which lost 4 bases and 11 bases, there was a span of 9 bases. The CDR3 region is CASSSGAVQYF. The CDR3 nucleotides read TGTGCCAGCAGTTCCGGGGCAGTTCAGTACTTC.